The 18 T cell receptor beta chains presented below share a single source sample, sequenced in a study of T cell responses to AZD1222 COVID-19 vaccine. Generated by immunoSEQ multiplex PCR, the TCRdb table keeps only in-frame clones and is missing some. The repertoire consists of about 180,000 clones, with 90% occurring once and the leading ten covering roughly 2.8%. The material was peripheral blood, obtained on day 0 of AZD1222 vaccination. These TCRs come from an adult in good health.

This clone was counted a single time. V is TRBV19 and J is TRBJ1-1, with 11 bases matching TRBD1. The CDR3 is 13 amino acids. The V gene's germline CDR1 is LNHDA and CDR2 SQIVND (reference sequence). V was pared by 3 bases and J by 8 bases, with 2 bases of the junction left unmatched. Written as DNA, the CDR3 is TGTGCCAGTAGTATTCGGACAGGGGGCGAAGCTTTCTTT. Protein product: CASSIRTGGEAFF.

This chain uses TRBV5-4 with TRBJ1-3; 7 positions match TRBD1. Germline CDR1 is SGHNT and CDR2 is YYREEE (reference sequence). The CDR3 extends over 17 amino acids. Losses at the gene ends were 4 bases for V and 3 bases for J; bases not matched to a gene: 13. The CDR3 DNA follows: TGTGCCAGCAGCCCCCGCCCCGCACAGGGGAATGGAAACACCATATATTTT. Translated, it gives CASSPRPAQGNGNTIYF.

As for this clone: The sample carries other DNA sequences with the same CDR3. The CDR3, as DNA: TGTGCCAGCAGGGGGTACGAGCAGTACTTC. The encoded protein is CASRGYEQYF. V is TRBV2 and J is TRBJ2-7; D is unclear. The CDR3 consists of 10 residues. The V end lost 6 bases, the J end lost 4 bases, and 4 bases lay between the germline ends. Germline CDR1 is SNHLY and CDR2 is FYNNEI. Using reference TRBV2 and TRBJ2-7 for the parts outside the CDR3, the full variable domain is EPEVTQTPSHQVTQMGQEVILRCVPISNHLYFYWYRQILGQKVEFLVSFYNNEISEKSEIFDDQFSVERPDGSNFTLKIRSTKLEDSAMYFCASRGYEQYFGPGTRLTVT.

The rearrangement links TRBV7-9 to TRBJ2-1, with a possible D match to TRBD2 (5 bases). The CDR3 is made up of 12 amino acids. Germline V CDR1 and CDR2: SEHNR, FQNEAQ (reference sequence). Trimming shortened V by 4 bases and J by 12 bases, and 13 bases separated the two germline ends. The CDR3 coding sequence is TGTGCCAGCAGCTCGACGGAGGCCCTGCAGTTCTTC. It translates to CASSSTEALQFF.

This rearrangement joins TRBV11-3 to TRBJ2-3; D is perhaps TRBD1 (5 bases). In germline, CDR1 is SGHNT, CDR2 YENEEA. V was cut by 0 bases and J by 3 bases, with 16 bases left in between. The CDR3 length is 17 residues. The DNA of the CDR3 is TGTGCCAGCAGCTTAGAAGGTGTTGGGCAGGGAACAGATACGCAGTATTTT. It yields the protein CASSLEGVGQGTDTQYF.

The chain uses TRBV18 and TRBJ2-7, with 7 bases lining up with TRBD1. The CDR3 loop spans 14 amino acids. From germline, CDR1 is KGHSH and CDR2 LQKENI. The junction had 7 bases not matched to a gene; V was cut back by 4 bases and J by 4 bases. CDR3 protein: CASSRRTGEYEQYF. In DNA, the CDR3 is TGTGCCAGCTCACGACGGACAGGCGAGTACGAGCAGTACTTC.

The chain recombines TRBV7-2 with TRBJ1-4; 8 nucleotides agree with TRBD1. The germline gives CDR1 SGHTA, CDR2 FQGNSA. This CDR3 has 14 amino acids. The V gene end was trimmed by 5 bases and the J gene end by 10 bases; junction bases not matched to a gene: 9. CDR3 in amino acids: CASSLGQGSGKLFF. Here the CDR3 DNA reads TGTGCCAGCAGCCTCGGACAGGGATCTGGAAAACTGTTTTTT.

The V and J genes are TRBV7-2 and TRBJ2-7, with D unclear. The CDR3 runs to 11 residues. Trimming took off 4 bases at V and 2 bases at J, with 3 bases between the two ends. Looked up from germline, CDR1 is SGHTA and CDR2 is FQGNSA. The CDR3, as DNA: TGTGCCAGCAGCTCGACCTACGAGCAGTACTTC. This encodes CASSSTYEQYF.

The genes are TRBV19 and TRBJ1-5; 8 positions match TRBD1. CDR1 is LNHDA and CDR2 is SQIVND in the germline V gene (reference sequence). Unmatched junction bases numbered 7, after V lost 3 bases and J lost 6 bases. CDR3 length: 15 residues. As DNA, the CDR3 is TGTGCCAGTAGTATCCGACAGGGGAACGCTCAGCCCCAGCATTTT. Translating gives CASSIRQGNAQPQHF.

The rearrangement joins TRBV7-8 to TRBJ2-2; D is ambiguous. The CDR3 extends over 15 amino acids. Between the trimmed V and J ends, which lost 5 bases and 6 bases, there was a span of 16 bases. The V gene's germline CDR1 is SGHVS and CDR2 FQNEAQ. CDR3 bases: TGTGCCAGCAGCCTGGCCACCCTTCCTCCCGGGGAGCTGTTTTTT. It yields the protein CASSLATLPPGELFF.

The chain carries TRBV19 and TRBJ2-7; a possible D gene is TRBD2 (6 bases). In germline, CDR1 is LNHDA, CDR2 SQIVND (reference sequence). CDR3 length: 15 amino acids. The germline V and J ends were trimmed by 2 bases and 5 bases, with 16 bases remaining between them. CDR3 nucleotide sequence: TGTGCCAGTAGTATAACCCCAGGAGGGACCCACGAGCAGTACTTC. Translated, it gives CASSITPGGTHEQYF.

V and J are TRBV19 and TRBJ1-5, with 7 bases fitting TRBD1. Trimming took 5 bases from V and 2 from J; bases not matched to a gene: 9. The CDR3 has 16 amino acids. Germline-derived CDR1 and CDR2 are LNHDA and SQIVND (reference sequence). CDR3 coding DNA: TGTGCCAGTAGTGTCACAGGGGCGCGGGGCAATCAGCCCCAGCATTTT. Its translation: CASSVTGARGNQPQHF.

J is TRBJ2-5 and V is TRBV11-3, with TRBD1 matching 7 bases. This CDR3 is 15 amino acids long. J was trimmed by 1 base and V by 5 bases; bases with no gene match: 7. CDR1 is SGHNT and CDR2 is YENEEA in the germline V gene. This CDR3 is CASSRDGTAQETQYF. The CDR3 DNA sequence: TGTGCCAGCAGCCGAGACGGGACAGCCCAAGAGACCCAGTACTTC.

The gene calls are TRBV9 and TRBJ1-3; 9 nucleotides align to TRBD1. Germline V CDR1 and CDR2: SGDLS, YYNGEE. After removal of 0 bases from V and 3 bases from J, the junction contained 4 bases not matched to a gene. The CDR3 has 16 residues. CDR3 sequence (DNA): TGTGCCAGCAGCGTAGTCGGGACAGGGCATGGAAACACCATATATTTT. Protein: CASSVVGTGHGNTIYF.

This clone has only one observation. The rearrangement joins TRBV7-9 to TRBJ2-3; 10 bases match TRBD2. The J segment lost 2 bases and the V segment lost 5 bases, leaving 4 bases of the junction unmatched. Germline loops: CDR1 SEHNR, CDR2 FQNEAQ (reference sequence). This CDR3 has 15 amino acids. The CDR3 reads CASSRTSGDTDTQYF. The CDR3 DNA is TGTGCCAGCAGCCGCACTAGCGGGGACACAGATACGCAGTATTTT.

The rearrangement links TRBV4-3 to TRBJ1-5; weak D call: TRBD1 (5 bases). The CDR3 runs 16 residues. V was pared by 0 bases and J by 4 bases, with 13 bases between. Looked up from germline, CDR1 is LGHNA and CDR2 is YSLEER. Here the CDR3 reads CASSQDKGSRNQPQHF. CDR3 nucleotides: TGCGCCAGCAGCCAAGATAAGGGGTCTCGGAATCAGCCCCAGCATTTT.

The V gene is TRBV3-1 (or the pseudogene TRBV3-2), the J gene TRBJ2-2; TRBD2 matches at 13 bases. V lost 9 bases and J lost 1; bases outside the gene matches: 11. The CDR3 has 18 residues. Germline CDR1 reads LGHDT; CDR2 reads YNNKEL (reference sequence). The CDR3 sequence is CASMGGLAGTMNTGELFF. CDR3 nucleotide sequence: TGTGCCAGTATGGGGGGACTAGCGGGGACCATGAACACCGGGGAGCTGTTTTTT.

This clone was observed a few times. The rearrangement links TRBV18 to TRBJ1-3; D possibly corresponds to TRBD1 (6 bases). V was trimmed by 3 bases and J by 2 bases, leaving 11 bases between them. CDR1 and CDR2 from the germline V gene are KGHSH and LQKENI. The CDR3 consists of 15 residues. This chain's CDR3 is CASSPNQGTGNTIYF. CDR3 coding DNA: TGTGCCAGCTCACCCAATCAGGGGACTGGAAACACCATATATTTT.